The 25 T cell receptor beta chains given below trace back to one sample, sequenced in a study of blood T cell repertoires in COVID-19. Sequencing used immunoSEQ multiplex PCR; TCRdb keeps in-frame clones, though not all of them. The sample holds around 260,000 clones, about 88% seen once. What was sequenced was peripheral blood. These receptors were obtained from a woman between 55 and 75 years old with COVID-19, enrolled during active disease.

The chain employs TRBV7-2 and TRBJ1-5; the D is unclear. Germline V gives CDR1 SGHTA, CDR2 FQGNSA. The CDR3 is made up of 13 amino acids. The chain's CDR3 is CAGSGNSNQPQHF. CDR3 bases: TGTGCAGGGAGTGGAAATAGCAATCAGCCCCAGCATTTT.

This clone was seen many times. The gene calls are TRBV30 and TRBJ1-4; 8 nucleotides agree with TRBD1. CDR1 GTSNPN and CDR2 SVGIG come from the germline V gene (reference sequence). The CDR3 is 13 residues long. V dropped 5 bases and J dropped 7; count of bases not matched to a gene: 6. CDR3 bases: TGTGCCTGGCAGACAGGGGCGCTTGAAAAACTGTTTTTT. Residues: CAWQTGALEKLFF.

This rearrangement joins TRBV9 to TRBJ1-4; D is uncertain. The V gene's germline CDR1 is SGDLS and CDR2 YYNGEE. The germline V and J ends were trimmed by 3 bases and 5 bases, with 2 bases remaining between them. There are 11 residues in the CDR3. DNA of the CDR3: TGTGCCAGCAGCGCGAATGAAAAACTGTTTTTT. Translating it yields CASSANEKLFF.

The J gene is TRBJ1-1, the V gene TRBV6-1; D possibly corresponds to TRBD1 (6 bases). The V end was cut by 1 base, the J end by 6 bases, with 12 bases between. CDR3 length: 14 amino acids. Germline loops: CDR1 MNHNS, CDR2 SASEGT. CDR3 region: CASSEVDRFSEAFF. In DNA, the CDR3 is TGTGCCAGCAGTGAAGTAGACAGGTTTTCTGAAGCTTTCTTT.

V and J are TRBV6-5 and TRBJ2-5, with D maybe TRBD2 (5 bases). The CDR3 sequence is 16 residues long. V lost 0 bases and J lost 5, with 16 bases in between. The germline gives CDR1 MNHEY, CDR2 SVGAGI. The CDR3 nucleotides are TGTGCCAGCAGTTACTCTTCCAGCACCCGGAGGGAGACCCAGTACTTC. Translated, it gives CASSYSSSTRRETQYF.

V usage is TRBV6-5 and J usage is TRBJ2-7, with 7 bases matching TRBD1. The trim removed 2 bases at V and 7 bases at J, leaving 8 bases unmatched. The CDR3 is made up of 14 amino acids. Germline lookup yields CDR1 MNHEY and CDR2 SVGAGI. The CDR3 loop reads CASSYDPGGREQYF. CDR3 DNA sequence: TGTGCCAGCAGTTACGACCCAGGGGGTAGGGAGCAGTACTTC.

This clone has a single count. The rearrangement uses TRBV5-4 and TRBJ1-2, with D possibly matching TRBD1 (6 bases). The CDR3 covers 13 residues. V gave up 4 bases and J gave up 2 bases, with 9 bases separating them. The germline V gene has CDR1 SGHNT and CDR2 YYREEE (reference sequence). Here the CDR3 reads CASSDDRNYGYTF. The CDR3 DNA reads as TGTGCCAGCAGCGACGACAGGAACTATGGCTACACCTTC.

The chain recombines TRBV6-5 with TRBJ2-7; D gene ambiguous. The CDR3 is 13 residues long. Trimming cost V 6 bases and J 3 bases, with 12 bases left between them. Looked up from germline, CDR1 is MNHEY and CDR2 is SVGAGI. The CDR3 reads CASRAGLHYEQYF. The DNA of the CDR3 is TGTGCCAGCAGGGCAGGATTACACTACGAGCAGTACTTC.

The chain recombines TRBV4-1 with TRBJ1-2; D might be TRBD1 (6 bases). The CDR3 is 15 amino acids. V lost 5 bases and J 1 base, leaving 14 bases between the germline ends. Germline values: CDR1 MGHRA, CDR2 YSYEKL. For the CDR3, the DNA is TGCGCCAGCAGCTTAGGGGGACCGAATAACTATGGCTACACCTTC. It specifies CASSLGGPNNYGYTF.

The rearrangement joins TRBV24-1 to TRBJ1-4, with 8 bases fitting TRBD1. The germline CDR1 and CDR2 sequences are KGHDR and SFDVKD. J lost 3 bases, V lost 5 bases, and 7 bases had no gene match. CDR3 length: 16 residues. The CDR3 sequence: CATSGSQGAPNEKLFF. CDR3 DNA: TGTGCCACCAGTGGGTCTCAGGGGGCTCCTAATGAAAAACTGTTTTTT.

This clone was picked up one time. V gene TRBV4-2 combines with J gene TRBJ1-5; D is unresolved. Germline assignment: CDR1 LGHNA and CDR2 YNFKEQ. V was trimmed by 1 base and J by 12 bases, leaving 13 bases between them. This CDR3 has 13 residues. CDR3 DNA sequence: TGTGCCAGCAGCCAAGTTGCGGGGTGGTTCCAGCATTTT. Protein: CASSQVAGWFQHF.

Here the CDR3 reads CSGQTGDAEQFF. The DNA for the CDR3 is TGCAGCGGGCAGACGGGGGATGCTGAGCAGTTCTTC. V and J are TRBV29-1 and TRBJ2-1; possibly TRBD2 for D (6 bases). The V end was cut by 7 bases, the J end by 9 bases, with 16 bases between. Germline-derived CDR1 and CDR2 are SQVTM and ANQGSEA. The CDR3 totals 12 residues.

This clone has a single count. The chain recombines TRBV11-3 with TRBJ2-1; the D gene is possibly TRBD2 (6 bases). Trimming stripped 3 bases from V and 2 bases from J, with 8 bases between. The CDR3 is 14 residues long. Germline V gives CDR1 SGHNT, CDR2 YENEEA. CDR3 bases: TGTGCCAGCAGCTTCGGCGGGACCTACAATGAGCAGTTCTTC. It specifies CASSFGGTYNEQFF. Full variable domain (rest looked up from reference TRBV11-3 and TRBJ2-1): EAGVVQSPRYKIIEKKQPVAFWCNPISGHNTLYWYLQNLGQGPELLIRYENEEAVDDSQLPKDRFSAERLKGVDSTLKIQPAELGDSAVYLCASSFGGTYNEQFFGPGTRLTVL.

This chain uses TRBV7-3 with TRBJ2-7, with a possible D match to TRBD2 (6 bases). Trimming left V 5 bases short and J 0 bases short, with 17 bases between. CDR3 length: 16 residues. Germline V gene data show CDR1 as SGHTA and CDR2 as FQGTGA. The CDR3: CASSPHSLAYSYEQYF. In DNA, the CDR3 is TGTGCCAGCAGCCCTCATTCACTAGCCTACTCCTACGAGCAGTACTTC.

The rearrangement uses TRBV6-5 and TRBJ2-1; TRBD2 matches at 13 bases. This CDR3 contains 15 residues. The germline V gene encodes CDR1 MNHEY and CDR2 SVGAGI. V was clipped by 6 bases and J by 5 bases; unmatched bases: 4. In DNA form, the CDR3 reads TGTGCCAGCAGGAGACTAGCGGGAGGAGACAATGAGCAGTTCTTC. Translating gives CASRRLAGGDNEQFF.

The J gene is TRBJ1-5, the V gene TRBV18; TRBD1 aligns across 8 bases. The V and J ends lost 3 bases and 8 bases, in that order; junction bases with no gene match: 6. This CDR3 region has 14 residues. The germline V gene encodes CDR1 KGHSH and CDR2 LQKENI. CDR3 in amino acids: CASSPDRVGEPQHF. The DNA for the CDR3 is TGTGCCAGCTCACCGGACAGGGTCGGGGAGCCCCAGCATTTT. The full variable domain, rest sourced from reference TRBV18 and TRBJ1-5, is NAGVMQNPRHLVRRRGQEARLRCSPMKGHSHVYWYRQLPEEGLKFMVYLQKENIIDESGMPKERFSAEFPKEGPSILRIQQVVRGDSAAYFCASSPDRVGEPQHFGDGTRLSIL.

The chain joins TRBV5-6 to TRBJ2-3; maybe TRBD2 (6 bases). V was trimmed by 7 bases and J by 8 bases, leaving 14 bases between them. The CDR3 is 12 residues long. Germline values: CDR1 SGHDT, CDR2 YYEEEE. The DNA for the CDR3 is TGTGCCAGCGCCCCGTACGGGGGTACGCAGTATTTT. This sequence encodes CASAPYGGTQYF.

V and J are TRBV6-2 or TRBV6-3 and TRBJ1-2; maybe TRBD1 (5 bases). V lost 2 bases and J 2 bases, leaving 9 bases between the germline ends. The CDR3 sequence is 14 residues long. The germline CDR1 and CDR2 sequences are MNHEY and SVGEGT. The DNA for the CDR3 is TGTGCCAGCAGTTACGCAGGGCCGAACTATGGCTACACCTTC. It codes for CASSYAGPNYGYTF.

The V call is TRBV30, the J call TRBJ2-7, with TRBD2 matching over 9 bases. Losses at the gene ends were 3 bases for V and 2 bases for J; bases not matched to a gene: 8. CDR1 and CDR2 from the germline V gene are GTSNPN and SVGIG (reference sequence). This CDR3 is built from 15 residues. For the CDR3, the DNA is TGTGCCTGGAGAGCGAGCGGGAGGACCCCCTACGAGCAGTACTTC. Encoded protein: CAWRASGRTPYEQYF.

The CDR3 reads CASRPAGFTDTQYF. Here the CDR3 DNA reads TGCGCCAGCCGCCCAGCGGGGTTCACAGATACGCAGTATTTT. The chain links TRBV5-1 to TRBJ2-3; 7 bases are shared with TRBD2. The CDR3 is made up of 14 amino acids. Germline lookup yields CDR1 SGHRS and CDR2 YFSETQ. J lost 2 bases, V lost 7 bases, and 7 bases had no gene match.

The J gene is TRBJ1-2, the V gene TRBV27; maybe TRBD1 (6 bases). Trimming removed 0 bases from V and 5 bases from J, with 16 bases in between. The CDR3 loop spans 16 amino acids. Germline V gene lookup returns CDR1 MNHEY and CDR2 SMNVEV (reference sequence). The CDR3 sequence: CASSLSRTGQIYGYTF. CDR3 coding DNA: TGTGCCAGCAGTTTATCCAGGACCGGACAGATATATGGCTACACCTTC.

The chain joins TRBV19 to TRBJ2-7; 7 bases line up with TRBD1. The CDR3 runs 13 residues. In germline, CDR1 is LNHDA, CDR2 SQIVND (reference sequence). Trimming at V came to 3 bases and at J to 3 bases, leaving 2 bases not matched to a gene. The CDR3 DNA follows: TGTGCCAGTAGTATTGCAGGGGGCTACGAGCAGTACTTC. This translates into CASSIAGGYEQYF.

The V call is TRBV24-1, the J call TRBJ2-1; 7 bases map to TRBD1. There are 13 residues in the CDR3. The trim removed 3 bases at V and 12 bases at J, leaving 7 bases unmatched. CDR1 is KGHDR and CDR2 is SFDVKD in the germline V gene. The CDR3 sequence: CATSDRATGRQFF. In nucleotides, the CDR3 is TGTGCCACCAGTGATCGGGCGACAGGGAGGCAGTTCTTC.

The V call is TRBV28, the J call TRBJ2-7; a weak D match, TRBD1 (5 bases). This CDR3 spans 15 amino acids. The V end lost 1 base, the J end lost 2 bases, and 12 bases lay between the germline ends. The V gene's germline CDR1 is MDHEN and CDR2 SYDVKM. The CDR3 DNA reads TGTGCCAGCAGTTTATCGGGCAGGGCCCCCTACGAGCAGTACTTC. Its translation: CASSLSGRAPYEQYF. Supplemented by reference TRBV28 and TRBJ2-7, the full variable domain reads DVKVTQSSRYLVKRTGEKVFLECVQDMDHENMFWYRQDPGLGLRLIYFSYDVKMKEKGDIPEGYSVSREKKERFSLILESASTNQTSMYLCASSLSGRAPYEQYFGPGTRLTVT.

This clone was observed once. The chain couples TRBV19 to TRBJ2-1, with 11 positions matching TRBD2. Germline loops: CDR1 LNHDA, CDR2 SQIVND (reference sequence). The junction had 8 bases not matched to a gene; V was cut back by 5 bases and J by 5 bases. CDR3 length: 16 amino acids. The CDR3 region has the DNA TGTGCCAGTAGTGCTCCGGGACTAGCGGCCCACAATGAGCAGTTCTTC. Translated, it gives CASSAPGLAAHNEQFF.